Listed below are T cell receptor beta chains from one sample, sequenced in a study of cytomegalovirus exposure and HLA in healthy donors. The protocol was immunoSEQ multiplex PCR, while the TCRdb copy is restricted to in-frame clones and leaves out a portion. The sample consists of more than 200,000 clones, more than 70% of them appearing once. What was sequenced was PBMCs. The receptor set was obtained from a human donor in good health. The CDR3 runs from the conserved cysteine through the conserved F or W. A D gene is named only where the DNA matches it firmly. The size field is filled for only some rows; it gives once, few, many or a size class.

v_call	clone_size	j_call	d_call	cdr3_nt	cdr3_aa
TRBV15	once	TRBJ2-5	TRBD2	TGTGCCACCAGCAGAGGTCTAGCGGGAGTAGAGACCCAGTACTTC	CATSRGLAGVETQYF
TRBV9	NA	TRBJ2-7	NA	TGTGCCAGCAGCGGAGGTGAGGTCAGGGTAGTTTCCGAGCAGTACTTC	CASSGGEVRVVSEQYF
TRBV29-1	NA	TRBJ1-1	TRBD1	TGCAGCGTCCAAAACAACAGGGGTGACACTGAAGCTTTCTTT	CSVQNNRGDTEAFF
TRBV6-1	NA	TRBJ2-4	TRBD1	TGTGCCAGCAGTGATGTGACAGGGGGCCGTAGGGCCAAAAACATTCAGTACTTC	CASSDVTGGRRAKNIQYF
TRBV28	NA	TRBJ2-5	TRBD1	TGTGCCAGCAGTGTGGGACAGCCCCAAGAGACCCAGTACTTC	CASSVGQPQETQYF
TRBV27	NA	TRBJ2-5	NA	TGTGCCAGCAGTTTACCAGGATCGACCCAGTACTTC	CASSLPGSTQYF
TRBV5-1	NA	TRBJ2-2	TRBD1	TGCGCCAGCAGCCCTTGGACAGGGGGCACCGGGGAGCTGTTTTTT	CASSPWTGGTGELFF
TRBV27	NA	TRBJ1-5	NA	TGTGCCAGCAGTTTTGATGCGCGGGCCGTTGCCCTAAATCAGCCCCAGCATTTT	CASSFDARAVALNQPQHF
TRBV27	NA	TRBJ2-1	NA	TGTGCCAGCAGTTACGGGAGCTCCTACAATGAGCAGTTCTTC	CASSYGSSYNEQFF
TRBV28	once	TRBJ2-1	TRBD2	TGTGCCAGCAGTTTAACCACTAGCGTTGAGAGCTCCTACAATGAGCAGTTCTTC	CASSLTTSVESSYNEQFF
TRBV5-1	NA	TRBJ2-5	NA	TGCGCCAGCAGCTGGGGGCTAGCGGCTCAGGAGACCCAGTACTTC	CASSWGLAAQETQYF
TRBV7-2	NA	TRBJ2-2	TRBD2	TGTGCCAGCAGCAAGCGGACTAGCGGGAACACCGGGGAGCTGTTTTTT	CASSKRTSGNTGELFF
TRBV18	once	TRBJ1-1	NA	TGTGCCAGCTCACCCGGGGGACCGAACACTGAAGCTTTCTTT	CASSPGGPNTEAFF
TRBV6-5	NA	TRBJ2-2	NA	TGTGCCAGCAGAATGGGCCACGCGAACACCGGGGAGCTGTTTTTT	CASRMGHANTGELFF
TRBV2	NA	TRBJ1-5	NA	TGTGCCAGCAGTGACAACAGGCAGCCCCAGCATTTT	CASSDNRQPQHF
TRBV29-1	NA	TRBJ2-3	TRBD1	TGCAGCGTTGTTCCGGACAGGACAGATACGCAGTATTTT	CSVVPDRTDTQYF
TRBV4-1	NA	TRBJ2-4	TRBD1	TGCGCCAGCAGCCAAGCAGCCGGACAGGGGCCCAAAAACATTCAGTACTTC	CASSQAAGQGPKNIQYF
TRBV4-3	few	TRBJ2-3	TRBD2	TGCGCCAGCAGCCACGAACCTAGCGGGCGCACAGATACGCAGTATTTT	CASSHEPSGRTDTQYF
TRBV5-1	NA	TRBJ1-2	NA	TGCGCCAGCAGCTTGGGGAGTACAGGCCTTTATGGCTACACCTTC	CASSLGSTGLYGYTF
TRBV28	NA	TRBJ1-1	NA	TGTGCCAGCAGTTTTGCGGGGAGAGGAACAGGAACTGAAGCTTTCTTT	CASSFAGRGTGTEAFF
TRBV6-5	NA	TRBJ2-7	TRBD2	TGTGCCAGCAGTTACGGGACTACCTACGAGCAGTACTTC	CASSYGTTYEQYF
TRBV27	NA	TRBJ2-1	NA	TGTGCCAGCAGTCCCCTGGCGGGCGCAATCAGTGAGCAGTTCTTC	CASSPLAGAISEQFF
TRBV5-6	once	TRBJ2-7	TRBD1	TGTGCCAGCAGTCTCTCGGGACAGGCTTACGAGCAGTACTTC	CASSLSGQAYEQYF
TRBV5-1	NA	TRBJ1-2	TRBD1	TGCGCCAGCAGCGAGGAGGGGGCTTATGGCTACACCTTC	CASSEEGAYGYTF
TRBV9	once	TRBJ1-1	NA	TGTGCCAGCAGCGCAAAGCTCACAGTAACTGAAGCTTTCTTT	CASSAKLTVTEAFF
TRBV2	NA	TRBJ1-2	TRBD1	TGTGCCAGCAGGGACCGCGGGACAGGGATCTATGGCTACACCTTC	CASRDRGTGIYGYTF
TRBV30	NA	TRBJ2-7	TRBD1	TGTGCCTGGAGTGTCGGACAGGGTTTTTACGAGCAGTACTTC	CAWSVGQGFYEQYF
TRBV11-2	once	TRBJ2-1	TRBD2	TGTGCCAGCGGGACTAGCGGGAGGGACAATGAGCAGTTCTTC	CASGTSGRDNEQFF
TRBV30	NA	TRBJ2-1	TRBD2	TGTGCCTGGAGCGACGGGGGGGAGCAGTTCTTC	CAWSDGGEQFF
TRBV19	NA	TRBJ1-4	NA	TGTGCCAGTAGTAGAAGGAGGGTAGCGACTCAGACTAATGAAAAACTGTTTTTT	CASSRRRVATQTNEKLFF